The present T cell receptor beta chain was sequenced within a study of T cells after yellow fever vaccination. There are 14 residues in the CDR3. V lost 4 bases and J lost 7; bases outside the gene matches: 6. TCRdb ran MiXCR on the 5' RACE reads and lists one entry per CDR3 protein. The sample holds some 300,000 distinct CDR3 sequences, under 9% seen once. The origin of this receptor is a man younger than 30 who received the YFV17D yellow fever vaccine. The chain has TRBV12-3 or TRBV12-4 and TRBJ2-1; 8 bases line up with TRBD2. Sequenced here: CD4+ T cells sorted from PBMCs, sampled 5 days after the yellow fever booster vaccination. The CDR3 loop reads CASSSQRGFNEQFF. CDR3 DNA sequence: TGTGCCAGCAGTTCCCAGCGGGGGTTTAATGAGCAGTTCTTC.